What follows are 3 T cell receptor beta chains derived from one specimen sequenced in a study of T cells in Graves' hyperthyroidism and ophthalmopathy. The source material, RNA transcripts, was used to amplify TCR beta CDR3 regions. HTBI primers drove first-round RT-PCR of the TCR CDR3. TCRdb recomputed calls from the multiplex PCR reads with MiXCR, one row per CDR3 protein. The sample carries around 340,000 distinct CDR3 sequences, 21% recorded once. The sequencing input was blood. These receptors were collected from a woman in her forties or fifties with Graves' hyperthyroidism.

This clonotype was counted between two and nine times. The chain employs TRBV12-3 or TRBV12-4 and TRBJ1-4; 7 nucleotides match TRBD1. The junction had 7 bases not matched to a gene; V was cut back by 8 bases and J by 4 bases. The CDR3 has 14 residues. CDR3 DNA: TGTGCCAGCGCTAACAGGGGTGGTAATGAAAAACTGTTTTTT. It codes for CASANRGGNEKLFF.

The sample holds many counts of this clonotype. V gene TRBV20-1 combines with J gene TRBJ1-1; D gene uncertain. V was shortened by 0 bases and J by 3 bases, with 14 bases between the two germline ends. CDR1 is DFQATT and CDR2 is SNEGSKA in the germline V gene (reference sequence). This CDR3 is 15 amino acids long. Here the CDR3 DNA reads TGCAGTGCTAGAGACTTGGCGACGGGTTACACTGAAGCTTTCTTT. Translating it yields CSARDLATGYTEAFF.

The chain couples TRBV30 to TRBJ2-7, with TRBD2 matching over 12 bases. The CDR3 is 15 amino acids. The germline V gene encodes CDR1 GTSNPN and CDR2 SVGIG (reference sequence). The V segment lost 2 bases and the J segment 5 bases; nucleotides outside the gene matches: 7. CDR3 nucleotide sequence: TGTGCCTGGAGTCCCAGGACTAGCGGGACGGACGAGCAGTACTTC. The encoded protein is CAWSPRTSGTDEQYF.